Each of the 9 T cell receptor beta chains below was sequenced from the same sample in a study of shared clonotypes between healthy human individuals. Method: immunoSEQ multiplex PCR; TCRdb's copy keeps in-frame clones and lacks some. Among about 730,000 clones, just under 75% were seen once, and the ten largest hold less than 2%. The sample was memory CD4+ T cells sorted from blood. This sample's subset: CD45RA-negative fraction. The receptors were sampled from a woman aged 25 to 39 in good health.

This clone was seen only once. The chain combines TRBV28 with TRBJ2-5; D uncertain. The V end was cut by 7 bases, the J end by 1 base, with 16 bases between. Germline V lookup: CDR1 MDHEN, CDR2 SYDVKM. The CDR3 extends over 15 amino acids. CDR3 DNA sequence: TGTGCCAGCAACTCGGGTGGGAACAGCCAAGAGACCCAGTACTTC. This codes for CASNSGGNSQETQYF. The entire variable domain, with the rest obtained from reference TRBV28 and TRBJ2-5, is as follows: DVKVTQSSRYLVKRTGEKVFLECVQDMDHENMFWYRQDPGLGLRLIYFSYDVKMKEKGDIPEGYSVSREKKERFSLILESASTNQTSMYLCASNSGGNSQETQYFGPGTRLLVL.

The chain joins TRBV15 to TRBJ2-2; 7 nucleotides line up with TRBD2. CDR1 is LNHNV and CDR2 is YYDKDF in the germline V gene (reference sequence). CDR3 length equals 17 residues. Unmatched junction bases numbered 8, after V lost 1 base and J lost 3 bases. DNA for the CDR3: TGTGCCACCAGCAGAGGACCGGGGAGGGTTGACACCGGGGAGCTGTTTTTT. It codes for CATSRGPGRVDTGELFF. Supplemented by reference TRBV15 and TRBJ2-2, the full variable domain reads DAMVIQNPRYQVTQFGKPVTLSCSQTLNHNVMYWYQQKSSQAPKLLFHYYDKDFNNEADTPDNFQSRRPNTSFCFLDIRSPGLGDTAMYLCATSRGPGRVDTGELFFGEGSRLTVL.

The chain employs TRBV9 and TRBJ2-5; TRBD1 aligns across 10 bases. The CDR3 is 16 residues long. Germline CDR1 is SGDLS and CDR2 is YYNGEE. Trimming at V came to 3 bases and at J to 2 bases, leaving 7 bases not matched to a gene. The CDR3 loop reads CASSGGTGVRQETQYF. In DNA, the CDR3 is TGTGCCAGCAGCGGTGGGACAGGGGTTCGACAAGAGACCCAGTACTTC.

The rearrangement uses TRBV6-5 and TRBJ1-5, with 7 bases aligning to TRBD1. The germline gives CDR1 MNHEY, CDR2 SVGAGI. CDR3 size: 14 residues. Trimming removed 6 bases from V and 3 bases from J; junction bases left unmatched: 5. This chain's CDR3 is CASSRTGHNQPQHF. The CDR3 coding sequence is TGTGCCAGCAGCCGGACAGGCCACAATCAGCCCCAGCATTTT.

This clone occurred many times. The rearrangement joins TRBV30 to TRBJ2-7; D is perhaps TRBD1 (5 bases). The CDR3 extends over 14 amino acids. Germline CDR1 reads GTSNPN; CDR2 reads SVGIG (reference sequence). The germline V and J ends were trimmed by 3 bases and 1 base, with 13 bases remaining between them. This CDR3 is CAWSRTRQSYEQYF. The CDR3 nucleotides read TGTGCCTGGAGCCGTACCAGACAGTCCTACGAGCAGTACTTC.

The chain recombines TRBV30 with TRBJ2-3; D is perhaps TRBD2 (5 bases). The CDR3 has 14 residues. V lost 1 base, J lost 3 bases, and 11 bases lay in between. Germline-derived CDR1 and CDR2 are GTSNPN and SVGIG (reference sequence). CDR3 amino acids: CAWSAGRDTDTQYF. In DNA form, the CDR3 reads TGTGCCTGGAGTGCGGGAAGAGATACAGATACGCAGTATTTT.

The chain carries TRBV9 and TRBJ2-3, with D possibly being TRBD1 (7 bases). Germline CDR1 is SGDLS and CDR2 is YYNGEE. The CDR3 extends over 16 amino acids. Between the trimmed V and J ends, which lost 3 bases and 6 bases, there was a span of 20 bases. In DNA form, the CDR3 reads TGTGCCAGCAGCGGGGGGGACAGAAGATTATACGATACGCAGTATTTT. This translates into CASSGGDRRLYDTQYF.

DNA of the CDR3: TGTGCCAGCAGCTTACCTAACCGACGTAGCCATAGCTCCTACGAGCAGTACTTC. Protein sequence: CASSLPNRRSHSSYEQYF. The J gene is TRBJ2-7, the V gene TRBV7-8; D gene unclear. Germline CDR1 and CDR2: SGHVS and FQNEAQ. V lost 2 bases to trimming and J lost 0 bases, with 20 bases between them. The CDR3 consists of 18 residues.

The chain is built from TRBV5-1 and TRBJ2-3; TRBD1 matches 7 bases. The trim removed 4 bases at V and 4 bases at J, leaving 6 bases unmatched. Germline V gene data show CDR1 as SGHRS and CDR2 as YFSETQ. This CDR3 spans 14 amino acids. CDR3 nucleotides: TGCGCCAGCAGCCTTACCGACAGGGCAGATACGCAGTATTTT. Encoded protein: CASSLTDRADTQYF.